The source of this T cell receptor (beta chain) is a study of blood T cell repertoires in COVID-19. On the study more broadly: Both acute and convalescent COVID-19 samples were obtained from the United States, Italy and Spain.

The data were produced by immunoSEQ multiplex PCR, yet TCRdb's version contains in-frame clones alone and is incomplete. The sample includes 65,000 or so clones, 72% of them seen just once. This clone has a handful of counts. The source of this sequence is a woman aged 55-69 years who had been exposed to COVID-19. Sequencing was done on a sample of PBMCs or T cells enriched from blood (not recorded which).

The CDR3 DNA reads TGCGCCAGCAGTATGACCGGGACACGGACCGGGGAGCTGTTTTTT. Translated, it gives CASSMTGTRTGELFF. The rearrangement uses TRBV10-1 and TRBJ2-2; a possible D gene is TRBD1 (6 bases). V lost 5 bases and J 5 bases, leaving 15 bases between the germline ends. The V gene's germline CDR1 is WNHNN and CDR2 SYGVQD (reference sequence). The CDR3 has 15 amino acids.